This TCR beta chain comes out of a study of T cells in Graves' hyperthyroidism and ophthalmopathy. Study-wide findings and caveats: The blood repertoire included most of the expanded thyroid clonotypes above 0.001.

Amplification targeted TCR beta CDR3 regions from RNA transcripts. The TCR CDR3 first-round RT-PCR relied on the HTBI primer set. TCRdb independently ran MiXCR on the multiplex PCR reads; one entry per CDR3 protein. The sample has about half a million distinct CDR3 sequences, around a quarter seen once. V was clipped by 1 base and J by 8 bases; unmatched bases: 4. This CDR3 contains 14 residues. Germline V lookup: CDR1 SGHAT, CDR2 FQNNGV. This clonotype was seen once. Its antigen is not identified. A much larger clone sits a single nucleotide away, making a read error possible. Material for sequencing was blood. The V gene is TRBV11-2, the J gene TRBJ1-2; 10 positions match TRBD1. The receptor was isolated from a woman aged 25 to 45 with Graves' ophthalmopathy. The CDR3 loop is CASSLGGTGAGYTF. The CDR3, as DNA: TGTGCCAGCAGCTTAGGAGGGACAGGGGCCGGCTACACCTTC.